The present entry profiles one TCR beta chain with its context. This entry belongs to a study of blood T cell repertoires in COVID-19. Study summary: PBMCs, B-cell-depleted T cells, or T cells provided the cDNA or gDNA that made up the material.

Germline V CDR1 and CDR2: LGHDT, YNNKEL (reference sequence). The ends lost 4 bases at V and 6 bases at J; junction bases unmatched: 7. This CDR3 region has 15 residues. Assay: immunoSEQ multiplex PCR; the TCRdb copy retains only in-frame clones and omits some. Altogether approximately 340,000 clones are present, around 88% being singletons, with the ten largest covering approximately 3.1%. Input material: peripheral blood. This receptor was taken from a man younger than 45 with active or convalescent COVID-19. The chain joins TRBV3-1 (or the pseudogene TRBV3-2) to TRBJ2-1, with 9 bases that match TRBD2. CDR3 protein: CASSPRLAVSNEQFF. The CDR3 region has the DNA TGTGCCAGCAGCCCCCGACTAGCGGTCTCCAATGAGCAGTTCTTC.